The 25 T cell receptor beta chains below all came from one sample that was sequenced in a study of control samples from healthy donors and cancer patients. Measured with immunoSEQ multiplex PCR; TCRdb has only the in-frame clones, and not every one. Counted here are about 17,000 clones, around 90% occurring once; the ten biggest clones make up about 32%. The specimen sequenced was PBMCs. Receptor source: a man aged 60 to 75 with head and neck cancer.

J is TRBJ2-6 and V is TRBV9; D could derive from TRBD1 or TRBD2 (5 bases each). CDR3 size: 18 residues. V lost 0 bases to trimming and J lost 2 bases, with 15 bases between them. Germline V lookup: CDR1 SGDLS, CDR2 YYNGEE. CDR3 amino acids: CASSVGSGQGAGANVLTF. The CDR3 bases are TGTGCCAGCAGCGTAGGGTCGGGGCAGGGCGCTGGGGCCAACGTCCTGACTTTC.

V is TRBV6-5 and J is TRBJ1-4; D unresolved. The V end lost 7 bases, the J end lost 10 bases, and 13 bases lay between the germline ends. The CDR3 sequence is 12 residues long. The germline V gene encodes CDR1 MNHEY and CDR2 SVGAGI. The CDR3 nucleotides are TGTGCCAGCATCCCCATTCTAGGAAAACTGTTTTTT. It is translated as CASIPILGKLFF.

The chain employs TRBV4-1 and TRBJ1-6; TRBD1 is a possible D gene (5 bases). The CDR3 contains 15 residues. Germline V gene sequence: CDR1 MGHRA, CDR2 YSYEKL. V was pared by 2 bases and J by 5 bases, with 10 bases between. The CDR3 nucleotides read TGCGCCAGCAGCCAATTCGTGGGACATAATTCACCCCTCCACTTT. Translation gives CASSQFVGHNSPLHF.

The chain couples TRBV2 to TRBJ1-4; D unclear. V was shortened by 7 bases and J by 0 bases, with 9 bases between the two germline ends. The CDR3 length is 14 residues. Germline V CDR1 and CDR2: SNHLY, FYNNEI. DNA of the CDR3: TGTGCCAGCACCTCGGATGCAACTAATGAAAAACTGTTTTTT. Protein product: CASTSDATNEKLFF.

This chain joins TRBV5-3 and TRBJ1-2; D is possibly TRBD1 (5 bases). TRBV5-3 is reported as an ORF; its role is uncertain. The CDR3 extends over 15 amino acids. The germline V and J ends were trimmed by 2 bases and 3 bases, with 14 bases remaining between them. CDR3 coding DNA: TGTGCCAGAAGCTTACAAATTGAGGGGTACTATGGCTACACCTTC. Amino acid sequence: CARSLQIEGYYGYTF.

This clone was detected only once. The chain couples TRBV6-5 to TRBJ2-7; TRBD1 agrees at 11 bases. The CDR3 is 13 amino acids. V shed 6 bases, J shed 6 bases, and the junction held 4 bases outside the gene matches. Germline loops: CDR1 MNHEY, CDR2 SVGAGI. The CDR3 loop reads CASRGQGVGEQYF. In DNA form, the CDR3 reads TGTGCCAGCAGGGGACAGGGGGTCGGCGAGCAGTACTTC.

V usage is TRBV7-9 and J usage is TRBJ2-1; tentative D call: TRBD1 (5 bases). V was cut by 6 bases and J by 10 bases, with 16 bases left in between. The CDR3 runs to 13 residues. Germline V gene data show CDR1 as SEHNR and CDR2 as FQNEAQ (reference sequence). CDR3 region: CASRPDNLGEQFF. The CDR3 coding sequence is TGTGCCAGCAGACCGGACAACCTAGGCGAGCAGTTCTTC.

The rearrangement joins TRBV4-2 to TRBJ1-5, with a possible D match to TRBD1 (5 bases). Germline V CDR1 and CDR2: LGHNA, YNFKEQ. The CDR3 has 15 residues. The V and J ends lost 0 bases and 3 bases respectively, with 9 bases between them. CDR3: CASSQDGAANQPQHF. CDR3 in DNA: TGTGCCAGCAGCCAAGATGGGGCGGCCAATCAGCCCCAGCATTTT.

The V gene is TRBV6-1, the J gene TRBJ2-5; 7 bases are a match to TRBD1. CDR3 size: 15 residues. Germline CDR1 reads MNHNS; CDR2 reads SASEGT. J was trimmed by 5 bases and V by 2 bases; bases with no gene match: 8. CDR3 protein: CASSEWTTGPETQYF. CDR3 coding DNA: TGTGCCAGCAGTGAATGGACGACAGGGCCGGAGACCCAGTACTTC.

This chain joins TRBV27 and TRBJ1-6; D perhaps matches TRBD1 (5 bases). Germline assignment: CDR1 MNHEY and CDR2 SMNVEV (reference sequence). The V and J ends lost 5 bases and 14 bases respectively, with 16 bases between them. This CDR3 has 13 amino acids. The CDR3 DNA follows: TGTGCCAGCAGTCCCGGGACCACCGGGTCCCTCCACTTT. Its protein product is CASSPGTTGSLHF.

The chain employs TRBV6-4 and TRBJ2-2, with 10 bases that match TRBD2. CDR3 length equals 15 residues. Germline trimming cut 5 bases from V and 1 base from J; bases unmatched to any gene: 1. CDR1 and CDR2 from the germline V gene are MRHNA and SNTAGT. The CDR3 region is CASSSSGGNTGELFF. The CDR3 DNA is TGTGCCAGCAGTTCTAGCGGGGGGAACACCGGGGAGCTGTTTTTT.

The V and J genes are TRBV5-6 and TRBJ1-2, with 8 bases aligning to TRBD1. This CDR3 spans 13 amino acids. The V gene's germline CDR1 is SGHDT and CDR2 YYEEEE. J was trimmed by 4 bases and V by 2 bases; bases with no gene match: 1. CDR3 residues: CASSLGTGYGYTF. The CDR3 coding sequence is TGTGCCAGCAGCTTAGGGACAGGCTATGGCTACACCTTC.

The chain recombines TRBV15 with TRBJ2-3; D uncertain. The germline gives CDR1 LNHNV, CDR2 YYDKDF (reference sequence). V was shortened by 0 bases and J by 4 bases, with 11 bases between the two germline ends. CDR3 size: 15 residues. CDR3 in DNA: TGTGCCACCAGCAGAGATCATGATTATGCAGATACGCAGTATTTT. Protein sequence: CATSRDHDYADTQYF.

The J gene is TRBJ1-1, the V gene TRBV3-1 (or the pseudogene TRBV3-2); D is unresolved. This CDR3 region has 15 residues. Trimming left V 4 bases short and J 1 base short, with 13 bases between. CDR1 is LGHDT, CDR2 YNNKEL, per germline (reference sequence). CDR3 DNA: TGTGCCAGCAGCCCTTCCTGGTCCACGAACACTGAAGCTTTCTTT. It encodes CASSPSWSTNTEAFF.

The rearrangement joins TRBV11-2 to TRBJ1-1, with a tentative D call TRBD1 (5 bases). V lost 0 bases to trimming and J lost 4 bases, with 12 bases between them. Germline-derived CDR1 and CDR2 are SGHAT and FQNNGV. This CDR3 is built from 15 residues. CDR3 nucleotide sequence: TGTGCCAGCAGCTTAGATCTGGGCAGGGTCACTGAAGCTTTCTTT. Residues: CASSLDLGRVTEAFF.

CDR3 DNA: TGTGCCAGCAGCTTAACGTTTGGCAGGGTGGCCGGGGCCAAAAACATTCAGTACTTC. This sequence encodes CASSLTFGRVAGAKNIQYF. The rearrangement uses TRBV5-8 and TRBJ2-4; a possible D gene is TRBD1 (5 bases). Germline values: CDR1 SGHTS, CDR2 YDEGEE. Trimming stripped 2 bases from V and 1 base from J, with 22 bases between. The CDR3 runs to 19 residues.

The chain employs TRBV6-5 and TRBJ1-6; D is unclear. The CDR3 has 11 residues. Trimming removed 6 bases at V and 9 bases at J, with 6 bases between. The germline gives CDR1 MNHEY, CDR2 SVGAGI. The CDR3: CASRSSSPLHF. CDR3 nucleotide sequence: TGTGCCAGCAGATCTTCTTCACCCCTCCACTTT.

The CDR3 protein is CASSLRTGEANEKLFF. The CDR3 DNA is TGCGCCAGCAGCCTGAGGACAGGGGAGGCTAATGAAAAACTGTTTTTT. The V call is TRBV5-1, the J call TRBJ1-4; 9 bases align to TRBD1. Germline lookup yields CDR1 SGHRS and CDR2 YFSETQ. There are 16 residues in the CDR3. Trimming removed 4 bases from V and 3 bases from J; junction bases left unmatched: 7.

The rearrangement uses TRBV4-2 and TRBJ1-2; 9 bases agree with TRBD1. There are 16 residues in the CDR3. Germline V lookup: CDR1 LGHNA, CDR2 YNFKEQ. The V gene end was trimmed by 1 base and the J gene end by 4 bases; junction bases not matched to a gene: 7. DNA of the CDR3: TGTGCCAGCAGCCAAGCCGGGACAGGGTCAGGCTATGGCTACACCTTC. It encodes CASSQAGTGSGYGYTF.

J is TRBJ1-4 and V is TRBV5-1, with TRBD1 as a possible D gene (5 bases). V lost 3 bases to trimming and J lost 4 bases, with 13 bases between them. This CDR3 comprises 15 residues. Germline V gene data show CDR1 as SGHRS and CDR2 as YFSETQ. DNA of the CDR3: TGCGCCAGCAGCTCCCAAGGGGACCGTAATGAAAAACTGTTTTTT. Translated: CASSSQGDRNEKLFF.

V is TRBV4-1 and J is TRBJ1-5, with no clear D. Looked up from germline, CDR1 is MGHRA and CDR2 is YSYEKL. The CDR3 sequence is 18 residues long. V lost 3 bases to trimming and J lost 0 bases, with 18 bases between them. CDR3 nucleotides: TGCGCCAGCAGCCAGTGGACCTTGAAACCAAATAGCAATCAGCCCCAGCATTTT. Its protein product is CASSQWTLKPNSNQPQHF.

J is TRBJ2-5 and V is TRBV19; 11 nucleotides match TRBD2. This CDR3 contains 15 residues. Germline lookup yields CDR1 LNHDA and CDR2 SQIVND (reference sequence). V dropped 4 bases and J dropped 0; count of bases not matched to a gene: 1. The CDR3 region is CASSTSGGYQETQYF. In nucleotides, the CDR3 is TGTGCCAGTAGTACTAGCGGGGGGTACCAAGAGACCCAGTACTTC.

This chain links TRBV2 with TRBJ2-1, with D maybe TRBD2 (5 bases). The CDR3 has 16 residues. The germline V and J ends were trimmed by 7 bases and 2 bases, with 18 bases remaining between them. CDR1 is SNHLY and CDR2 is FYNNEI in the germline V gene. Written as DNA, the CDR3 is TGTGCCAGCACTAGCACTCGGGCTTCCACCTACAATGAGCAGTTCTTC. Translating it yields CASTSTRASTYNEQFF. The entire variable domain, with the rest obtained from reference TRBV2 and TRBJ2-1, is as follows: EPEVTQTPSHQVTQMGQEVILRCVPISNHLYFYWYRQILGQKVEFLVSFYNNEISEKSEIFDDQFSVERPDGSNFTLKIRSTKLEDSAMYFCASTSTRASTYNEQFFGPGTRLTVL.

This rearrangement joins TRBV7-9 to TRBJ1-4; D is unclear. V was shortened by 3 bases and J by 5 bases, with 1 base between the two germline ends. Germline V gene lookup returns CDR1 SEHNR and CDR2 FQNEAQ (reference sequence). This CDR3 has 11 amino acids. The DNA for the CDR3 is TGTGCCAGCAGCTTGAATGAAAAACTGTTTTTT. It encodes CASSLNEKLFF.

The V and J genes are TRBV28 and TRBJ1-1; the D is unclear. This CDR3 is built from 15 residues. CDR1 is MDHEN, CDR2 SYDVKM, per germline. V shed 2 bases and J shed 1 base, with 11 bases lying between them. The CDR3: CASSLIGGWNTEAFF. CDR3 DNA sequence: TGTGCCAGCAGTTTAATAGGTGGTTGGAACACTGAAGCTTTCTTT.